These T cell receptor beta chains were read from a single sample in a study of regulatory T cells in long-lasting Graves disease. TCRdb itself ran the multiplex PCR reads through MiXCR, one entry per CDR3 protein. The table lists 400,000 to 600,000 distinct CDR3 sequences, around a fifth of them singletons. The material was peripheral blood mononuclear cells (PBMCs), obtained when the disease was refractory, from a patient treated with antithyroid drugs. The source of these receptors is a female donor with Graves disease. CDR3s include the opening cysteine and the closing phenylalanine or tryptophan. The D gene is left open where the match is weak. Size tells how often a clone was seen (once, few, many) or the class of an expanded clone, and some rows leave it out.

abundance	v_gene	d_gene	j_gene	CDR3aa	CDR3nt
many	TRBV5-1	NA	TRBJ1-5	CASSLLGGVNQPQHF	TGCGCCAGCAGCTTGCTAGGGGGTGTAAATCAGCCCCAGCATTTT
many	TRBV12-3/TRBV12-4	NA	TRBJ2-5	CASSPGWETQYF	TGTGCCAGCAGTCCAGGGTGGGAGACCCAGTACTTC
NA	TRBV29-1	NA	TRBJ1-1	CSVVLNTEAFF	TGCAGCGTTGTGCTGAACACTGAAGCTTTCTTT
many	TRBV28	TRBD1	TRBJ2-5	CASSGQGVETQYF	TGTGCCAGCAGTGGACAGGGGGTGGAGACCCAGTACTTC
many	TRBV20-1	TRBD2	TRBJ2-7	CSAENSGRAYEQYF	TGCAGTGCTGAAAATAGCGGGAGGGCCTACGAGCAGTACTTC
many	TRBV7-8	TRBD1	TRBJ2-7	CASSLGQGDPYEQYF	TGTGCCAGCAGCTTAGGTCAGGGGGACCCCTACGAGCAGTACTTC
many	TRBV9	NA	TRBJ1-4	CASSVGLTTTNEKLFF	TGTGCCAGCAGCGTAGGCCTGACAACAACTAATGAAAAACTGTTTTTT
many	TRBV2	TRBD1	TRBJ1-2	CASSEDPLGQGNGYTF	TGTGCCAGCAGTGAAGACCCCTTGGGACAGGGAAATGGCTACACCTTC
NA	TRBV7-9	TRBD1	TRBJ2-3	CASRPQGARVTQYF	TGTGCCAGCAGACCCCAGGGGGCGCGGGTTACGCAGTATTTT
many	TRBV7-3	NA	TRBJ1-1	CASSPGPPTEAFF	TGTGCCAGCAGCCCCGGTCCTCCAACTGAAGCTTTCTTT
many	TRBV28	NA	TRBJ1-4	CASSLDSVNEKLFF	TGTGCCAGCAGCTTGGACAGCGTTAATGAAAAACTGTTTTTT
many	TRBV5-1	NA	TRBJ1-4	CASSPDARGTTNEKLFF	TGCGCCAGCAGCCCGGACGCTCGGGGGACAACTAATGAAAAACTGTTTTTT
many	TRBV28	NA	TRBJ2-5	CASSDFDSQETQYF	TGTGCCAGCAGCGACTTCGACAGCCAAGAGACCCAGTACTTC
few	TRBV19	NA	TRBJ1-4	CASSEIDFTDEKLFF	TGTGCCAGTAGCGAGATTGACTTCACTGATGAAAAACTGTTTTTT
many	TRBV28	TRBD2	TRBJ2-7	CASKGHLAGGYEQYF	TGTGCCAGCAAGGGTCACCTAGCGGGAGGTTACGAGCAGTACTTC
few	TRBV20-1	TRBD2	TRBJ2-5	CSAPALAGSWETQYF	TGCAGTGCCCCTGCCCTAGCGGGGAGCTGGGAGACCCAGTACTTC
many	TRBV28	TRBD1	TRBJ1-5	CASSPGTGGVQPQHF	TGTGCCAGCAGTCCCGGGACAGGGGGCGTTCAGCCCCAGCATTTT
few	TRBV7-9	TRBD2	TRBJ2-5	CASSLEGSGGPQETQYF	TGTGCCAGCAGCTTAGAGGGTAGCGGGGGTCCCCAAGAGACCCAGTACTTC
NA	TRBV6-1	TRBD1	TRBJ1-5	CASSMRTGNNQPQHF	TGTGCCAGCAGTATGCGGACAGGGAACAATCAGCCCCAGCATTTT
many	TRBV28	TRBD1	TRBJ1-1	CASSLGTGEGNTEAFF	TGTGCCAGCAGTTTAGGGACAGGGGAGGGTAACACTGAAGCTTTCTTT
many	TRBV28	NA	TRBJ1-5	CASSLDRPPALSNQPQHF	TGTGCCAGCAGTTTAGATAGGCCTCCTGCTTTGAGCAATCAGCCCCAGCATTTT
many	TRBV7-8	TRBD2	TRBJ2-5	CASSRTSGDPGETQYF	TGTGCCAGCAGCCGGACTAGCGGGGACCCGGGAGAGACCCAGTACTTC